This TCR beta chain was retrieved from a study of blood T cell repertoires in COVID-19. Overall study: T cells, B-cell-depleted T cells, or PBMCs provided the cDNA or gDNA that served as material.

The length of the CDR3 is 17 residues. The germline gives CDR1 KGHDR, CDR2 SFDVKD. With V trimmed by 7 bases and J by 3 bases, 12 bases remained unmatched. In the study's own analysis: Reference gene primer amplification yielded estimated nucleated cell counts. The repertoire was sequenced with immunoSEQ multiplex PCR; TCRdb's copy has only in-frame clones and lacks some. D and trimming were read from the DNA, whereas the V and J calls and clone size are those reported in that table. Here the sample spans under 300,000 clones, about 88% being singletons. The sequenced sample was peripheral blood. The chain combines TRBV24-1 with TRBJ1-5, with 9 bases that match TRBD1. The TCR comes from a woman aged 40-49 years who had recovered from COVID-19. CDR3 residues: CATRTGGGGSSNQPQHF. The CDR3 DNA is TGTGCCACCAGAACAGGGGGCGGTGGGAGCTCCAATCAGCCCCAGCATTTT.